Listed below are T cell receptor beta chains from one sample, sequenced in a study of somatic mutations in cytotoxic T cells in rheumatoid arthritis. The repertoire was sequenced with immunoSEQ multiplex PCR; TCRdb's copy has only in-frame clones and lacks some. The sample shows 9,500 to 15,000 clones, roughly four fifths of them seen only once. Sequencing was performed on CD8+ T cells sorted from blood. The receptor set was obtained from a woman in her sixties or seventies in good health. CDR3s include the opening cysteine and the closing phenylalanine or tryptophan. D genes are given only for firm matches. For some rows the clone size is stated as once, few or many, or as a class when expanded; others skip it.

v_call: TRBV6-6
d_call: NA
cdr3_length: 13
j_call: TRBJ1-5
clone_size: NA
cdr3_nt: TGTGCCAGCAGTTACGGGGGGAATCAGCCCCAGCATTTT
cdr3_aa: CASSYGGNQPQHF

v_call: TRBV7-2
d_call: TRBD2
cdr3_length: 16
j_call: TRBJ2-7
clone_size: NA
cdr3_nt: TGTGCCAGCAGCTCCGGACTAGCGGGGGGACTTTACGAGCAGTACTTC
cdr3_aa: CASSSGLAGGLYEQYF

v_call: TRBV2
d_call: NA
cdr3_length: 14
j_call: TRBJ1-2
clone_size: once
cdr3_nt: TGTGCCAGCAGTGAAGACGGGGTGTACTATGGCTACACCTTC
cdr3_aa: CASSEDGVYYGYTF

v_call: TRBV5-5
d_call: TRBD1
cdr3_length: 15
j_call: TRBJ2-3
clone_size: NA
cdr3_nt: TGTGCCAGCAGACACAGGGGGACGGGCACAGATACGCAGTATTTT
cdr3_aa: CASRHRGTGTDTQYF

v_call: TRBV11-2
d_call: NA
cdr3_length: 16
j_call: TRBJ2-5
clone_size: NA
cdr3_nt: TGTGCCAGCAGCCAACCCACTAACGGGGTTCAAGAGACCCAGTACTTC
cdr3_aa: CASSQPTNGVQETQYF

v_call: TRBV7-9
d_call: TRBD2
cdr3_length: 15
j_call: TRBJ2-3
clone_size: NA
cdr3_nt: TGTGCCAGCAGCTCCTTAGCGGGAGACACAGATACGCAGTATTTT
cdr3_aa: CASSSLAGDTDTQYF

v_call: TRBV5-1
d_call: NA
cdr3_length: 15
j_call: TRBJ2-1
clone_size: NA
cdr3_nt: TGCGCCAGCAGCCGGACAGCCAGCTCCTACAATGAGCAGTTCTTC
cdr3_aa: CASSRTASSYNEQFF

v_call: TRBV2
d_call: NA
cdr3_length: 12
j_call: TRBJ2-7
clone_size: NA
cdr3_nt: TGTGCCAGCGGAGGGGACGAGGTCGAGCAGTACTTC
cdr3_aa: CASGGDEVEQYF

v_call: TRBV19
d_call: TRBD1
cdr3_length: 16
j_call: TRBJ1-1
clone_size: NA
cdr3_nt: TGTGCCAGTAGCACTACAACAGGGGGCCAGGACACTGAAGCTTTCTTT
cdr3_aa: CASSTTTGGQDTEAFF

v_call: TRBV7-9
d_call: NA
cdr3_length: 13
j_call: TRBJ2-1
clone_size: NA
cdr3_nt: TGTGCCAGCAGCTTAAGGGGGTACAATGAGCAGTTCTTC
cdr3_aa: CASSLRGYNEQFF